This TCR beta chain was sequenced in a study of T cell repertoires in cytomegalovirus infection. Study-level points and caveats: Predominance within the ex vivo response was attributable to HLA-C-restricted CMV-specific TCR beta clonotypes.

This clonotype has only a few counts. Its antigen is still unknown. A single record per CDR3 protein comes from TCRdb applying MiXCR to the reads. The sample has roughly 180,000 distinct CDR3 sequences, about 15% seen once; the top ten hold under 30%. Germline V gene data show CDR1 as SGHTA and CDR2 as FQGNSA. The V and J ends lost 5 bases and 2 bases respectively, with 9 bases between them. CDR3 size: 13 residues. The J gene is TRBJ1-1, the V gene TRBV7-2; D gene uncertain. The sequenced sample was CD8+ T cells from PBMCs. The source of this sequence is a human donor in good health (CMV status not recorded). Some clones in this sample may be carry-over from other donors' samples. CDR3 DNA: TGTGCCAGCAGCCTGACTTCCAACACTGAAGCTTTCTTT. Amino acid sequence: CASSLTSNTEAFF.